The 7 T cell receptor beta chains listed next were all sequenced from one sample in a study of CD8 T cells in Susac syndrome. Roughly 0.45 to 1 ug RNA was reverse transcribed with random hexamers. Via MiXCR, TCRdb re-called the immunoSEQ multiplex PCR reads, giving one row per CDR3 protein. The sample has hundreds of thousands of distinct CDR3 sequences, 85% to 95% seen once. Sequencing was done on a sample of CD4+ T cells from PBMCs. The receptors stem from a human donor with multiple sclerosis.

The gene calls are TRBV29-1 and TRBJ1-1, with no clear D. The CDR3 runs to 11 residues. V was trimmed by 7 bases and J by 8 bases, leaving 14 bases between them. Per germline, CDR1 SQVTM and CDR2 ANQGSEA. The CDR3 sequence is CSAKSLGEAFF. The CDR3 DNA sequence: TGCAGCGCCAAGTCGCTAGGGGAAGCTTTCTTT.

The gene calls are TRBV3-1 and TRBJ1-6; D is perhaps TRBD1 (6 bases). The germline CDR1 and CDR2 sequences are LGHDT and YNNKEL (reference sequence). The CDR3 sequence is 15 residues long. V lost 1 base and J lost 10, with 14 bases in between. In nucleotides, the CDR3 is TGTGCCAGCAGCCAAGGGTCATACAGGGAGTCACCCCTCCACTTT. This gives the protein CASSQGSYRESPLHF.

The chain couples TRBV20-1 to TRBJ1-1; D gene uncertain. CDR3 size: 11 residues. Per germline, CDR1 DFQATT and CDR2 SNEGSKA (reference sequence). The V and J ends lost 3 bases and 5 bases respectively, with 7 bases between them. The CDR3 reads CSASLETEAFF. CDR3 coding DNA: TGCAGTGCTAGCCTTGAGACTGAAGCTTTCTTT.

The chain uses TRBV9 and TRBJ2-1, with 7 bases identical to TRBD1. The V gene's germline CDR1 is SGDLS and CDR2 YYNGEE. The CDR3 spans 16 residues. With 3 bases clipped from V and 0 bases from J, the junction kept 6 bases outside the gene matches. The CDR3 nucleotides are TGTGCCAGCAGCGCCAGGACAGGAAACTCCTACAATGAGCAGTTCTTC. Its protein is CASSARTGNSYNEQFF.

This CDR3 reads CASSVRQEKLFF. CDR3 sequence (DNA): TGTGCCAGCAGCGTAAGACAGGAAAAACTGTTTTTT. The J gene is TRBJ1-4, the V gene TRBV7-9; D might be TRBD1 (5 bases). The CDR3 totals 12 residues. Between the trimmed V and J ends, which lost 5 bases and 8 bases, there was a span of 9 bases. Germline CDR1 and CDR2: SEHNR and FQNEAQ (reference sequence). The full variable domain, in which reference TRBV7-9 and TRBJ1-4 provide the parts outside the CDR3, is DTGVSQNPRHKITKRGQNVTFRCDPISEHNRLYWYRQTLGQGPEFLTYFQNEAQLEKSRLLSDRFSAERPKGSFSTLEIQRTEQGDSAMYLCASSVRQEKLFFGSGTQLSVL.

The chain links TRBV20-1 to TRBJ1-2; TRBD1 matches at 8 bases. V shed 2 bases and J 8 bases; nucleotides not matched to a gene: 7. This CDR3 contains 13 residues. Germline lookup yields CDR1 DFQATT and CDR2 SNEGSKA (reference sequence). The CDR3 region is CSARLQGVGGYTF. CDR3 DNA: TGCAGTGCTAGACTACAGGGGGTTGGGGGCTACACCTTC.

The CDR3 protein is CASSLRGETSGEQYF. CDR3 sequence (DNA): TGCGCCAGCAGTCTAAGGGGGGAGACCTCCGGAGAGCAGTACTTC. J is TRBJ2-7 and V is TRBV23-1; D might be TRBD1 or TRBD2, each matching 6 bases. TRBV23-1 falls under the ORF class, with uncertain function. The CDR3 totals 15 residues. Trimming cost V 4 bases and J 7 bases, with 20 bases left between them.